This TCR beta chain was retrieved from a study of T cell responses to AZD1222 COVID-19 vaccine. The repertoire was sequenced with immunoSEQ multiplex PCR; TCRdb's copy has only in-frame clones and lacks some. The sample lists roughly 120,000 clones; 86% were seen once. This clone was found once. Germline V gene sequence: CDR1 SNHLY, CDR2 FYNNEI. This CDR3 contains 15 residues. The V and J ends lost 6 bases and 5 bases respectively, with 19 bases between them. This sequence originates from an adult in good health. The sample was peripheral blood, taken on day 0 of AZD1222 vaccination. The rearrangement links TRBV2 to TRBJ2-5, with D possibly being TRBD1 (5 bases). CDR3 sequence reads: CASSPPWGLRETQYF. CDR3 in DNA: TGTGCCAGCAGCCCGCCTTGGGGCCTTAGGGAGACCCAGTACTTC.